A selection of T cell receptor beta chains follows, all from one sample in a study of cytomegalovirus exposure and HLA in healthy donors. Method: immunoSEQ multiplex PCR; TCRdb's copy keeps in-frame clones and lacks some. The data contain 150,000 to 200,000 clones, roughly 78% of them singletons. The sample taken for sequencing was PBMCs. Receptors originate from a woman aged 25-40 years in good health and CMV-seropositive. CDR3s include the opening cysteine and the closing phenylalanine or tryptophan. A D gene is named only where the DNA matches it firmly. Part of the rows lack a size; the others show once, few, many or a class for expanded clones.

d_call	v_call	clone_size	j_call	cdr3_nt	cdr3_aa
-	TRBV15	-	TRBJ2-7	TGTGCCACCAGCAGAGCCCAGGGCTCCTACGAGCAGTACTTC	CATSRAQGSYEQYF
-	TRBV27	few	TRBJ2-5	TGTGCCAGCAGTTTAAGCCCAGGGGTTGGTGAGACCCAGTACTTC	CASSLSPGVGETQYF
TRBD1	TRBV4-3	few	TRBJ1-5	TGCGCCAGCAGCCAAGACAGGGGGGTCAATCAGCCCCAGCATTTT	CASSQDRGVNQPQHF
TRBD1	TRBV19	-	TRBJ2-7	TGTGCCAGTAGTATGAACGGACAGGGGGGATCCTACGAGCAGTACTTC	CASSMNGQGGSYEQYF
-	TRBV4-2	-	TRBJ1-2	TGTGCCAGCAGCCAAGTAAGCGAAGCTAACTATGGCTACACCTTC	CASSQVSEANYGYTF
-	TRBV5-1	-	TRBJ1-1	TGCGCCAGCAGCTTGGACAGTATACCCACTGAAGCTTTCTTT	CASSLDSIPTEAFF
-	TRBV28	-	TRBJ1-2	TGTGCCAGCAGTTTAAGCGGGACCCCTTATCGGGGCTACACCTTC	CASSLSGTPYRGYTF
-	TRBV18	-	TRBJ1-6	TGTGCCAGCTCACCCGGGACCTATAATTCACCCCTCCACTTT	CASSPGTYNSPLHF
-	TRBV7-9	-	TRBJ1-2	TGTTCCAGCAGCTTAGTAAATGGCTACACCTTC	CSSSLVNGYTF
-	TRBV2	-	TRBJ2-7	TGTGCCAGCCCCGAGGCTAGCGTTAACGAGCAGTACTTC	CASPEASVNEQYF
TRBD1	TRBV6-1	few	TRBJ1-1	TGTGCCAGCAGTCGACAGGGTAAACACACTGAAGCTTTCTTT	CASSRQGKHTEAFF
TRBD1	TRBV5-4	-	TRBJ2-2	TGTGCCAGCAGCTGGACAGGGGGAGGCACCGGGGAGCTGTTTTTT	CASSWTGGGTGELFF
-	TRBV7-2	-	TRBJ2-3	TGTGCCAGCAGCCTCATTCAGGGGAATACGCAGTATTTT	CASSLIQGNTQYF
TRBD2	TRBV10-2	-	TRBJ2-1	TGCGCCAGCAAGGCAGCGGGAATAAATGAGCAGTTCTTC	CASKAAGINEQFF
TRBD1	TRBV10-1	-	TRBJ1-2	TGCGCCAGCAGCCGGACAGGGGACCGCGGCTACACCTTC	CASSRTGDRGYTF
TRBD1	TRBV7-8	once	TRBJ2-7	TGTGCCAGCAGCTTAGAAGGGACAGAAAAGGCCTACGAGCAGTACTTC	CASSLEGTEKAYEQYF
TRBD1	TRBV5-1	-	TRBJ1-1	TGCGCCAGCAGCCCCTGGGACAGGGGATCGTGGACTGAAGCTTTCTTT	CASSPWDRGSWTEAFF
-	TRBV10-1	once	TRBJ2-2	TGCGCCAGCTGGAGGGGCCGGGGAGCTGTTTTT	CASWRGRGAVF
-	TRBV6-1	-	TRBJ2-1	TGTGCCAGCGCGGCAGGGGCCTACAATGAGCAGTTCTTC	CASAAGAYNEQFF
-	TRBV15	-	TRBJ1-5	TGTGCCACCAGCACAGTGAATCAGCCCCAGCATTTT	CATSTVNQPQHF
-	TRBV4-3	once	TRBJ2-1	TGCGCCAGCAGCCAAGTGGTATTAGCGCCCAATGAGCAGTTCTTC	CASSQVVLAPNEQFF
-	TRBV4-3	-	TRBJ1-2	TGCGCCAGCAGCCAAGATCAGGTTGGATATGGCTACACCTTC	CASSQDQVGYGYTF
-	TRBV11-3	-	TRBJ2-7	TGTGCCAGCAGCCACCTAGGAGAACAGTACTTC	CASSHLGEQYF
TRBD1	TRBV2	few	TRBJ2-2	TGTGCCAGCTGCCCGGACAGGGGTTCCGGGGAGCTGTTTTTT	CASCPDRGSGELFF
TRBD2	TRBV11-2	-	TRBJ2-7	TGTGCCAGCAGCCCAAGCGGGGGTTACTACGAGCAGTACTTC	CASSPSGGYYEQYF
TRBD2	TRBV9	-	TRBJ2-1	TGTGCCAGCAGCGAGGTCGGGACTAGCGGGGGGAGTGAGCAGTTCTTC	CASSEVGTSGGSEQFF
TRBD1	TRBV2	once	TRBJ1-1	TGTGCCAGCATGGACAGGGGGGGTAGATGGACTGAAGCTTTCTTT	CASMDRGGRWTEAFF
-	TRBV5-1	-	TRBJ1-1	TGCGCCAGCAGCTGTCGGCCGGGCCCGGAGGGACGGAACACTGAAGCTTTCTTT	CASSCRPGPEGRNTEAFF
TRBD1	TRBV10-3	few	TRBJ1-2	TGTGCCATCAGGACCGGGACAGGGGTTTCTAACTATGGCTACACCTTC	CAIRTGTGVSNYGYTF
-	TRBV7-9	once	TRBJ2-1	TGTGCCAGCAGCTCCGTAAGGGGGACGAACTACGCTGAGCAGTTCTTC	CASSSVRGTNYAEQFF
TRBD1	TRBV9	-	TRBJ2-5	TGTGCCAGCAGCGTAGAGGGACAGGGAAAGGAGACCCAGTACTTC	CASSVEGQGKETQYF
-	TRBV9	-	TRBJ2-7	TGTGCCAGCAGCGTAGACCCCAGTTCTCCCTACGAGCAGTACTTC	CASSVDPSSPYEQYF
TRBD1	TRBV10-3	-	TRBJ1-4	TGTGCCATCAGGGGGACAGTGAATGAAAAACTGTTTTTT	CAIRGTVNEKLFF
-	TRBV4-2	few	TRBJ2-1	TGTGCCAGCAGCCAAGGTTCAGCGGGACACTCCTACAATGAGCAGTTCTTC	CASSQGSAGHSYNEQFF
-	TRBV9	-	TRBJ2-7	TGTGCCAGCAGCGTATTCAAGAACCCTAGCTCCTACGAGCAGTACTTC	CASSVFKNPSSYEQYF
TRBD1	TRBV19	-	TRBJ2-1	TGTGCCAGTAGTACGACAGGGTGGGGCGACAATGAGCAGTTCTTC	CASSTTGWGDNEQFF
-	TRBV11-2	-	TRBJ2-1	TGTGCCAGCACCGACAATGAGCAGTTCTTC	CASTDNEQFF
TRBD1	TRBV19	-	TRBJ1-5	TGTGCCAGTAGTACGGACAGGTGGGGGTATAGCAATCAGCCCCAGCATTTT	CASSTDRWGYSNQPQHF
-	TRBV4-3	-	TRBJ2-3	TGCGCCAGCAGCCTGATCGATGCGAGCACAGATACGCAGTATTTT	CASSLIDASTDTQYF
-	TRBV2	-	TRBJ1-1	TGTGCCAGCAGTTTTGGAGGGGGGGCGAACACTGAAGCTTTCTTT	CASSFGGGANTEAFF
TRBD2	TRBV5-4	few	TRBJ2-7	TGTGCCAGCAGCCCGGGGACTAGCGGGTACGAGCAGTACTTC	CASSPGTSGYEQYF
-	TRBV10-1	-	TRBJ2-7	TGCGCCAGCGGGGTAGACAGGACCTACGAGCAGTACTTC	CASGVDRTYEQYF
-	TRBV7-6	-	TRBJ2-7	TGTGCCAGCAGCCCAGGCTACAACTCCTACGAGCAGTACTTC	CASSPGYNSYEQYF
-	TRBV15	once	TRBJ2-1	TGTGCCACCAGCAGGTACGGACTGGCCATCAATGAGCAGTTCTTC	CATSRYGLAINEQFF
-	TRBV25-1	-	TRBJ2-7	TGTGCCAGCAGTGAACCGGGGACCTACGAGCAGTACTTC	CASSEPGTYEQYF
TRBD2	TRBV11-2	-	TRBJ2-3	TGTGCCAGCAGCCTAGATGGGGGGGAGCAGTATTTT	CASSLDGGEQYF
-	TRBV28	-	TRBJ1-1	TGTGCCAGCAGAACCCAGACCGAGGCCTACACTGAAGCTTTCTTT	CASRTQTEAYTEAFF
TRBD1	TRBV7-9	-	TRBJ1-1	TGTGCCAGCAGCCCACTACAGGGGGCACGGAAAGCTTTCTTT	CASSPLQGARKAFF